This T cell receptor beta chain was identified during a study of blood T cell repertoires in COVID-19. V was trimmed by 2 bases and J by 6 bases, leaving 8 bases between them. CDR1 and CDR2 (germline): SGHRS, YFSETQ. The CDR3 covers 12 residues. The method was immunoSEQ multiplex PCR; TCRdb's version includes in-frame clones alone and lacks a portion of them. The sample records roughly 200,000 clones, approximately 80% being singletons. The chain employs TRBV5-1 and TRBJ1-1, with D tentatively TRBD1 (6 bases). This clonotype was obtained from a woman over 75 with COVID-19, enrolled during active disease. The specimen sequenced was peripheral blood. CDR3 residues: CASSLQGAEAFF. The CDR3 bases are TGCGCCAGCAGCTTACAGGGAGCTGAAGCTTTCTTT.